This T cell receptor beta chain came from a study of CD8 T cells in ankylosing spondylitis (dated by TCRdb to about 2017). Study-wide context: The study profiled T cell receptor beta repertoires in healthy donors and ankylosing spondylitis patients to find disease-linked TCR variants. Peripheral blood was sampled, and synovial fluid was also collected from ankylosing spondylitis patients. The full study cohort comprised 20 to 25 ankylosing spondylitis patients and 110 or so healthy donors.

Broader findings and caveats from the paper: Some of the motif variants had been reported before in the synovial fluid and blood of reactive arthritis patients, a finding that suggests common disease-initiation mechanisms. A TCR beta motif made up of about eight highly homologous amino acid variants appeared to be characteristic of blood from ankylosing spondylitis patients. The disease-linked clones were reported to be significantly enriched in matched synovial fluid samples from ankylosing spondylitis patients. A CD8+ phenotype was shown by the disease-linked clones, which were found at relatively low frequencies in peripheral blood.

This clonotype showed up many times. Its cognate antigen has yet to be identified. A junction boundary mismatches the germline segment, possibly from a read error. Reads for this sample came from an Illumina HiSeq 2500. Quantitative 5'-RACE with molecular barcodes was the method used to prepare the TCR beta libraries. On the authors' methods: A new computational method, built on a probabilistic model of VDJ rearrangement, was used to identify disease-linked TCR variants. TCRdb applied fastp at Q25 and MiXCR to the public reads, then kept only in-frame beta chains. Rows with one shared CDR3 protein collapse into an entry with the most common genes and DNA. TCRdb's processing, not the study's, gives the V and J calls here. This sample holds more than 500,000 distinct CDR3 sequences; about 5.4% were observed only once. The ten largest make up around 3.4% of the sample. This sequence originates from a male donor with ankylosing spondylitis. The source material was blood, either unsorted or a sorted T cell fraction (not recorded which).

The CDR3 is CASSSTLGQTQYF. In nucleotides, the sequence is TGTGCTAGCAGCTCGACCTTGGGTCAGACCCAGTACTTC. In this chain, TRBV7-7 is recombined with TRBJ2-5, with no reliable assignment of the D segment. Reading the germline V gene (reference sequence) gives CDR1 SSHAT and CDR2 FNYEAQ. The cysteine opens and the phenylalanine closes a CDR3 of 13 amino acids. Kept here is only the CDR3 DNA, which spans 39 bases and is read in frame from base 1.